The entry that follows covers one T cell receptor (beta chain) sequence. The data belong to a study of blood T cell repertoires in COVID-19. The assay was immunoSEQ multiplex PCR, and TCRdb's table has in-frame clones only and misses some. Found here are 90,000 to 120,000 clones, about 88% of them singletons; the top ten hold roughly 5.3%. Specimen: peripheral blood. This receptor was identified in a human donor in a cohort sampled during active COVID-19.

CDR3 sequence: CASNWDAGSGNTIYF. The CDR3 DNA is TGTGCCAGCAACTGGGACGCGGGGTCTGGAAACACCATATATTTT. The chain has TRBV7-9 and TRBJ1-3; TRBD1 is a possible D gene (5 bases). CDR3 length: 15 residues. CDR1 is SEHNR and CDR2 is FQNEAQ in the germline V gene (reference sequence). The ends were cut back, 7 bases at V and 1 base at J, with 14 bases in the middle.